A single sample is the source of the 23 T cell receptor beta chains below, sequenced in a study of blood T cell repertoires in COVID-19. Sequenced by immunoSEQ multiplex PCR; TCRdb stores in-frame clones only, minus some. The data hold about 250,000 clones, with nearly 90% observed a single time. Sequenced material: peripheral blood. The source of these receptors is a young man with active or convalescent COVID-19.

V gene TRBV7-3 combines with J gene TRBJ1-6; tentatively, D is TRBD1 (6 bases). Germline V CDR1 and CDR2: SGHTA, FQGTGA. V lost 2 bases and J lost 7, with 12 bases in between. The CDR3 is made up of 15 amino acids. CDR3 DNA sequence: TGTGCCAGCAGCTTAGGTACAGGGTACAATTCACCCCTCCACTTT. Encoded protein: CASSLGTGYNSPLHF. Full variable domain (missing parts from reference TRBV7-3 and TRBJ1-6): GAGVSQTPSNKVTEKGKYVELRCDPISGHTALYWYRQSLGQGPEFLIYFQGTGAADDSGLPNDRFFAVRPEGSVSTLKIQRTERGDSAVYLCASSLGTGYNSPLHFGNGTRLTVT.

The chain carries TRBV5-1 and TRBJ1-5; D ambiguous. V was clipped by 2 bases and J by 7 bases, with 13 bases between them. This CDR3 region has 14 residues. Germline CDR1 is SGHRS and CDR2 is YFSETQ. CDR3 amino acids: CASSFDGVGQPQHF. Written as DNA, the CDR3 is TGCGCCAGCAGCTTTGACGGGGTAGGACAGCCCCAGCATTTT.

This clone was recorded only once. The genes are TRBV18 and TRBJ1-4, with 8 bases that match TRBD1. This CDR3 has 16 residues. Trimming removed 5 bases from V and 6 bases from J; junction bases left unmatched: 11. In germline, CDR1 is KGHSH, CDR2 LQKENI. CDR3 sequence: CASSENPGTGDEKLFF. The DNA of the CDR3 is TGTGCCAGCTCAGAGAACCCCGGGACAGGTGATGAAAAACTGTTTTTT.

The genes are TRBV6-5 and TRBJ1-2; D uncertain. CDR1 and CDR2 (germline): MNHEY, SVGAGI. CDR3 length: 13 amino acids. V was trimmed by 10 bases and J by 2 bases, leaving 14 bases between them. The CDR3 DNA follows: TGTGCCACCAATACGAGGGAGAACTATGGCTACACCTTC. Amino acid sequence: CATNTRENYGYTF.

This clone has more than one count but fewer than ten. J is TRBJ2-3 and V is TRBV4-3, with a possible D match to TRBD2 (5 bases). CDR1 is LGHNA and CDR2 is YSLEER in the germline V gene. There are 16 residues in the CDR3. V lost 2 bases, J lost 5 bases, and 17 bases lay in between. The CDR3 region is CASSQRQTTLEDTQYF. The CDR3 nucleotides read TGCGCCAGCAGCCAACGTCAGACTACGCTGGAAGATACGCAGTATTTT.

The rearrangement links TRBV5-6 to TRBJ2-1, with D hard to call. CDR1 SGHDT and CDR2 YYEEEE come from the germline V gene. The CDR3 is made up of 13 amino acids. Trimming took 6 bases from V and 4 from J, leaving 11 bases between them. CDR3 protein: CASTLGRYNEQFF. The CDR3 DNA sequence: TGTGCCAGCACCCTAGGCCGATACAATGAGCAGTTCTTC. The full variable domain, with the rest looked up from reference TRBV5-6 and TRBJ2-1, is DAGVTQSPTHLIKTRGQQVTLRCSPKSGHDTVSWYQQALGQGPQFIFQYYEEEERQRGNFPDRFSGHQFPNYSSELNVNALLLGDSALYLCASTLGRYNEQFFGPGTRLTVL.

The V gene is TRBV6-1, the J gene TRBJ1-1, with D perhaps TRBD1 (5 bases). Trimming pared 3 bases from V and 6 bases from J, leaving 11 bases between. Germline V lookup: CDR1 MNHNS, CDR2 SASEGT. The CDR3 is 13 residues long. The CDR3 DNA sequence: TGTGCCAGCAGTGACCGAGTAGGGGCTGAAGCTTTCTTT. Translating it yields CASSDRVGAEAFF.

V usage is TRBV27 and J usage is TRBJ1-5; D is possibly TRBD1 (6 bases). V lost 7 bases and J lost 9, with 22 bases in between. The CDR3 covers 15 residues. Germline CDR1 MNHEY, CDR2 SMNVEV (reference sequence). The CDR3 reads CASTSGAGATGPQHF. CDR3 bases: TGTGCCAGCACCTCCGGGGCAGGGGCCACTGGGCCCCAGCATTTT.

This chain links TRBV3-1 (or the pseudogene TRBV3-2) with TRBJ1-5, with no clear D. Trimming removed 1 base from V and 4 bases from J, with 11 bases in between. Germline lookup yields CDR1 LGHDT and CDR2 YNNKEL (reference sequence). This CDR3 has 15 residues. The CDR3 DNA reads TGTGCCAGCAGCCAAGGAGGGCGCCAGAATCAGCCCCAGCATTTT. This gives the protein CASSQGGRQNQPQHF.

This clone was counted ten times or more. The rearrangement joins TRBV3-1 (or the pseudogene TRBV3-2) to TRBJ2-3, with a possible D match to TRBD2 (5 bases). This CDR3 spans 15 amino acids. Germline V CDR1 and CDR2: LGHDT, YNNKEL (reference sequence). V was shortened by 3 bases and J by 1 base, with 11 bases between the two germline ends. CDR3 loop: CASSQGIGGTDTQYF. The DNA of the CDR3 is TGTGCCAGCAGCCAGGGCATCGGGGGCACAGATACGCAGTATTTT.

The V call is TRBV27, the J call TRBJ1-2; D is undetermined. The germline V and J ends were trimmed by 2 bases and 6 bases, with 22 bases remaining between them. CDR1 is MNHEY and CDR2 is SMNVEV in the germline V gene (reference sequence). The CDR3 extends over 17 amino acids. Written as DNA, the CDR3 is TGTGCCAGCAGTTTAGAAGGAGGGCTCCAGATTCAAAATGGCTACACCTTC. Amino acid sequence: CASSLEGGLQIQNGYTF.

The rearrangement links TRBV10-2 to TRBJ2-3, with 13 nucleotides matching TRBD2. The J segment lost 1 base and the V segment lost 8 bases, leaving 9 bases of the junction unmatched. Germline CDR1 and CDR2: WSHSY and SAAADI. This CDR3 region has 17 residues. CDR3 nucleotide sequence: TGCGCCAGCCTACTAGCGGGGGGGTCCTTCCGCACAGATACGCAGTATTTT. This codes for CASLLAGGSFRTDTQYF.

The rearrangement uses TRBV6-1 and TRBJ2-7, with D uncertain. This CDR3 spans 13 amino acids. CDR1 MNHNS and CDR2 SASEGT come from the germline V gene. V was cut by 3 bases and J by 2 bases, with 8 bases left in between. The CDR3 loop reads CASSESSTYEQYF. Here the CDR3 DNA reads TGTGCCAGCAGTGAGAGTAGCACCTACGAGCAGTACTTC.

V is TRBV3-1 (or the pseudogene TRBV3-2) and J is TRBJ1-4, with 7 bases fitting TRBD1. This CDR3 contains 16 residues. The junction had 7 bases not matched to a gene; V was cut back by 2 bases and J by 4 bases. Germline CDR1 reads LGHDT; CDR2 reads YNNKEL (reference sequence). CDR3 DNA sequence: TGTGCCAGCAGCCAACCTGGGACAGAGCTTAATGAAAAACTGTTTTTT. Its protein is CASSQPGTELNEKLFF.

The V and J genes are TRBV7-2 and TRBJ2-7; 11 positions match TRBD2. Germline V gene sequence: CDR1 SGHTA, CDR2 FQGNSA. The CDR3 extends over 16 amino acids. The trim removed 5 bases at V and 1 base at J, leaving 7 bases unmatched. CDR3 loop: CASSGPSGRISYEQYF. The CDR3 coding sequence is TGTGCCAGCAGCGGTCCTAGCGGGAGGATTTCCTACGAGCAGTACTTC.

The gene calls are TRBV7-9 and TRBJ2-7; 7 bases match TRBD2. Germline V gene sequence: CDR1 SEHNR, CDR2 FQNEAQ (reference sequence). The CDR3 length is 14 residues. Trimming removed 0 bases from V and 7 bases from J; junction bases left unmatched: 6. DNA of the CDR3: TGTGCCAGCAGCTTAGCGGGAGGGTCGGGTGAGCAGTACTTC. Its translation is CASSLAGGSGEQYF.

The rearrangement links TRBV13 to TRBJ2-7; D remains ambiguous. CDR3 length: 13 amino acids. V lost 5 bases and J 3 bases, leaving 11 bases between the germline ends. Germline lookup yields CDR1 PRHDT and CDR2 FYEKMQ (reference sequence). Written as DNA, the CDR3 is TGTGCCAGCAGCCGTCAAAAGCACTACGAGCAGTACTTC. Translated: CASSRQKHYEQYF. Drawing the rest from reference TRBV13 and TRBJ2-7, the complete variable domain is AAGVIQSPRHLIKEKRETATLKCYPIPRHDTVYWYQQGPGQDPQFLISFYEKMQSDKGSIPDRFSAQQFSDYHSELNMSSLELGDSALYFCASSRQKHYEQYFGPGTRLTVT.

The chain employs TRBV19 and TRBJ1-1, with unresolved D. This CDR3 comprises 18 residues. The germline V and J ends were trimmed by 0 bases and 4 bases, with 21 bases remaining between them. Germline loops: CDR1 LNHDA, CDR2 SQIVND (reference sequence). The CDR3 bases are TGTGCCAGTAGTATAGAGTCGCGGTGGGGAGCCCTCGGCACTGAAGCTTTCTTT. It encodes CASSIESRWGALGTEAFF. The full variable domain, in which reference TRBV19 and TRBJ1-1 provide the parts outside the CDR3, is DGGITQSPKYLFRKEGQNVTLSCEQNLNHDAMYWYRQDPGQGLRLIYYSQIVNDFQKGDIAEGYSVSREKKESFPLTVTSAQKNPTAFYLCASSIESRWGALGTEAFFGQGTRLTVV.

This clone was counted once. The chain links TRBV4-3 to TRBJ2-1, with a weak D call TRBD2 (5 bases). Looked up from germline, CDR1 is LGHNA and CDR2 is YSLEER. The CDR3 spans 15 residues. Trimming cost V 1 base and J 3 bases, with 10 bases left between them. Written as DNA, the CDR3 is TGCGCCAGCAGCCAAGGTGGAGGAGGCTACAATGAGCAGTTCTTC. Encoded protein: CASSQGGGGYNEQFF.

The chain joins TRBV7-6 to TRBJ1-5; 12 positions match TRBD1. CDR3 length: 16 residues. The V gene end was trimmed by 1 base and the J gene end by 7 bases; junction bases not matched to a gene: 5. The germline gives CDR1 SGHVS, CDR2 FNYEAQ. DNA of the CDR3: TGTGCCAGCAGCTTAGGGGGACAGGGGGCATACCAGCCCCAGCATTTT. Translated, it gives CASSLGGQGAYQPQHF.

Of note for this clone: This sample includes further DNA sequences coding for the same CDR3. This sequence joins TRBV5-1 and TRBJ2-5; the match to TRBD1 covers 7 bases. The length of the CDR3 is 14 residues. Trimming took 0 bases from V and 2 from J; bases not matched to a gene: 1. Germline CDR1 is SGHRS and CDR2 is YFSETQ. Here the CDR3 reads CASSLGTGQETQYF. The CDR3 coding sequence is TGCGCCAGCAGCTTGGGGACAGGACAAGAGACCCAGTACTTC.

The V and J genes are TRBV6-6 and TRBJ2-5, with 8 bases identical to TRBD2. The germline V gene encodes CDR1 MNHNY and CDR2 SVGAGI (reference sequence). Trimming at V came to 3 bases and at J to 5 bases, leaving 8 bases not matched to a gene. The length of the CDR3 is 15 residues. CDR3 region: CASSYTRLASETQYF. The CDR3 DNA reads TGTGCCAGCAGTTATACCAGACTAGCGTCTGAGACCCAGTACTTC.

This clone appeared once. The chain is built from TRBV7-5 and TRBJ1-2; the listed D gene, TRBD1, was not tested against the DNA. TRBV7-5 is deemed a pseudogene. CDR3 length: 15 residues. The CDR3 bases are TGTGCCAGAAGCTTAACCAGGGGGACCAACTATGGCTACACCTTC. Translating gives CARSLTRGTNYGYTF.